What follows is one T cell receptor (beta chain) and its context. The data originate from a study of early T cells in non-severe SARS-CoV-2 infection. CDR1 and CDR2 (germline): ENHRY, SYGVKD. The CDR3 is made up of 13 amino acids. With V trimmed by 6 bases and J by 3 bases, 1 base remained unmatched. In TCRdb, the 5' RACE reads were re-called with MiXCR into one record per CDR3 protein. The sample includes some 57,000 distinct CDR3 sequences, roughly 5.5% of them seen just once. Sequenced input: whole blood. The sequence derives from an adult who was a healthcare worker with PCR-confirmed SARS-CoV-2 infection or an uninfected control (not recorded which). The gene calls are TRBV10-3 and TRBJ1-2, with 10 bases aligning to TRBD1. CDR3 region: CAIRTGGDYGYTF. Here the CDR3 DNA reads TGTGCCATCAGGACAGGGGGCGACTATGGCTACACCTTC.